This TCR beta chain stems from a study of T cell clonotyping in hematopoietic cell transplantation (TCRdb year 2021). In the study overall: Pretransplant recipient samples were obtained after cytoreduction. A total of 110 to 150 blood samples were gathered in the study from roughly 40 consecutive transplant recipients along with their related donors. Patient recruitment ran from 2015 to January 2017, and follow-up continued until late 2020 or death. Study-wide conclusions, independent of this receptor: After transplant, TCR diversity in recipients dropped, and pathologically expanded clonotypes increased progressively from day 30 to day 180. The sample size was limited, and because cells were not sorted, the contributions of CD4 and CD8 repertoires could not be separated. Broader posttransplant TCR repertoire diversity was predicted by donor and pretransplant recipient Inverse Simpson Index values. Just a small fraction of recipient repertoires overlapped with donor repertoires, and more than 97% appeared de novo at the given depth.

Its CDR3 holds 13 amino acids, cysteine through phenylalanine. Only CDR3 DNA remains: 39 bases, in frame from the first base. Looking up the germline V gene yields CDR1 SGHTA and CDR2 FQGNSA. V and J are truncated by 5 bases and 6 bases respectively, leaving an intervening sequence of 12 bases. The immunoSEQ assay, a bias-controlled multiplex PCR with V- and J-specific primers, was used to amplify TCR beta CDR3 regions from genomic DNA. A proprietary barcode and Illumina adapter sequences were added to the CDR3 amplicons in a second PCR step. An Illumina MiSeq instrument was used to sequence the CDR3 libraries. In the paper's pipeline: Export and quality control were done with immunoSEQ Analyzer 3.0, while downstream analyses used R Bioconductor and Immunarch. Only productive rearrangements within the normalized downsampled data set were used in the calculation of repertoire metrics. In the normalized cohort, a clonotype counted as pathologically expanded if the clonotype was larger than 5 templates. Repertoire diversity was measured with the Inverse Simpson Index. CMV-specificity analyses were carried out on the non-normalized data set to capture all clonotypes. Not all clones reach the TCRdb copy of this immuneACCESS table, which keeps in-frame sequences only. Checked studies attribute under half of the gap to unresolved V genes and leave the rest unexplained. V and J calls and clone size come straight from that table; D and trimming were deduced from the DNA. Counted in this sample were 15,000 to 20,000 clones; about 72% of them appeared once. The ten most abundant clones make up less than 20% of the sample.

Note on this clone: Its antigen is still unknown. Nothing much larger sits one base from this clone, and base qualities are not available.

The time point label, as the study defines it: recipient sample about 28 days before transplant, after cytoreduction. Recipient blood was collected about 28 days before transplant and at days 30, 100 and 180 after transplant. Using Nuclei Lysis Solution, genomic DNA was extracted from unfractionated peripheral blood mononuclear cells that were either fresh or cryopreserved. The sample here was peripheral blood mononuclear cells, taken before stem cell transplant. The source is a man aged 60 to 75 with acute myeloid leukemia. Some clones in this sample may be carry-over from other donors' samples. The chain joins TRBV7-2 to TRBJ2-3; the D gene cannot be resolved reliably. The CDR3 reads CASSPAPRDTQYF. The nucleotide sequence is given as TGTGCCAGCAGCCCAGCCCCCCGGGATACGCAGTATTTT.